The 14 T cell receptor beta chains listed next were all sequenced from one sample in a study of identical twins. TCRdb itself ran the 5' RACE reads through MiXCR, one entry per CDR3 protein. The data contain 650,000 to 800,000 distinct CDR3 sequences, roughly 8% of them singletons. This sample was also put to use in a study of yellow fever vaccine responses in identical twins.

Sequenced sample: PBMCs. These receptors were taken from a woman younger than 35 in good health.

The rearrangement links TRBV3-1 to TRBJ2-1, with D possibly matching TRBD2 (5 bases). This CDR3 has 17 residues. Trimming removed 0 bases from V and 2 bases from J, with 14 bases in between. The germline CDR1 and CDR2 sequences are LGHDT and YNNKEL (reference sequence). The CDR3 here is CASSQDPPAAPYNEQFF. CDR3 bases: TGTGCCAGCAGCCAAGATCCCCCAGCGGCACCCTACAATGAGCAGTTCTTC.

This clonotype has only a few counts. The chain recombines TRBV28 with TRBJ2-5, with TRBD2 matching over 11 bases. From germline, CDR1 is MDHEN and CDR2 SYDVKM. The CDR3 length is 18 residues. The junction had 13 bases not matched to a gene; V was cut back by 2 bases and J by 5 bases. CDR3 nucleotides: TGTGCCAGCAGTTTACAGGAGGTAGCGGGAGGGCCCGGTGAGACCCAGTACTTC. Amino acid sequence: CASSLQEVAGGPGETQYF.

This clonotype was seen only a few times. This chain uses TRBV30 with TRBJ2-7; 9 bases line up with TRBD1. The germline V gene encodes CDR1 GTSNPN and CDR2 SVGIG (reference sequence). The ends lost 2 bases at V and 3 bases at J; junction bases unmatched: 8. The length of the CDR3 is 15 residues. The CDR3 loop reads CAWSFSGTGRYEQYF. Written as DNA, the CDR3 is TGTGCCTGGAGTTTCTCCGGGACAGGGCGCTACGAGCAGTACTTC.

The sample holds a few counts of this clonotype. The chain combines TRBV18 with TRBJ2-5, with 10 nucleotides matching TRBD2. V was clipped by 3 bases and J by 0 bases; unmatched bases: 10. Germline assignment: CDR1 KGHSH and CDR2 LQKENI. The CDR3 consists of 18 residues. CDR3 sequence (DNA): TGTGCCAGCTCACCGGGACTAGCGCATACTTCAAACCAAGAGACCCAGTACTTC. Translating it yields CASSPGLAHTSNQETQYF.

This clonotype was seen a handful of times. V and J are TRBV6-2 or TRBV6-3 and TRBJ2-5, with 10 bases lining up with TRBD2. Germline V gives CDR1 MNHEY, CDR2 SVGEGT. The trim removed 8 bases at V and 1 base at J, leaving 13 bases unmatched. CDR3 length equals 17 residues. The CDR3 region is CASLSPLAGNPQETQYF. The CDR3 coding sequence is TGTGCCAGCCTCTCCCCACTAGCGGGAAACCCCCAAGAGACCCAGTACTTC.

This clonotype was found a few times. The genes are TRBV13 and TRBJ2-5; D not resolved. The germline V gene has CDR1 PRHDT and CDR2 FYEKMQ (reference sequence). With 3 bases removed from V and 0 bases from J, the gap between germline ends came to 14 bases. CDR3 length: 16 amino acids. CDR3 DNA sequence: TGTGCCAGCAGCTTTAAACAGCAGCCGTACCAAGAGACCCAGTACTTC. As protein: CASSFKQQPYQETQYF.

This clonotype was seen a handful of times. The CDR3 region is CASSYHRANNEQFF. The CDR3 DNA reads TGTGCCAGCAGTTACCACCGGGCGAACAATGAGCAGTTCTTC. The chain employs TRBV6-2 or TRBV6-3 and TRBJ2-1, with D unclear. The CDR3 runs 14 residues. V was trimmed by 2 bases and J by 5 bases, leaving 10 bases between them. Germline-derived CDR1 and CDR2 are MNHEY and SVGEGT.

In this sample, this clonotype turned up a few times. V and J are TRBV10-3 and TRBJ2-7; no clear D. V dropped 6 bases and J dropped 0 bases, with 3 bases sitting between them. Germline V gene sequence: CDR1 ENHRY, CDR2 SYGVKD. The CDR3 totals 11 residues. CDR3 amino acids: CAISNSYEQYF. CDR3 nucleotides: TGTGCCATCAGCAACTCCTACGAGCAGTACTTC.

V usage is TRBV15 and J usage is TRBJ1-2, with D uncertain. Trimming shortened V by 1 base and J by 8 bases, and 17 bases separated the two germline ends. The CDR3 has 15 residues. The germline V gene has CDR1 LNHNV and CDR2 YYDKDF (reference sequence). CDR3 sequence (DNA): TGTGCCACCAGCAGAGCGGCACAGCGGACCGCCGGCTACACCTTC. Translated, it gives CATSRAAQRTAGYTF.

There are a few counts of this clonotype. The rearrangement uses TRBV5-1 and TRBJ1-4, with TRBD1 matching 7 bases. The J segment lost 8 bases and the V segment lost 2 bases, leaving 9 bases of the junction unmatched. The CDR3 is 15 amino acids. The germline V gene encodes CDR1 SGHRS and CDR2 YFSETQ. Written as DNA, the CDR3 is TGCGCCAGCAGCTTTACAGGGGTTCTCAACGAAAAACTGTTTTTT. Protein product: CASSFTGVLNEKLFF.

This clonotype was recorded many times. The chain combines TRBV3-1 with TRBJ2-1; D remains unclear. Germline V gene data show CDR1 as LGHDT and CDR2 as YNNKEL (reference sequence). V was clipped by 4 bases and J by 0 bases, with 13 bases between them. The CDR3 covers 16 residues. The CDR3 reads CASSLIDGSSYNEQFF. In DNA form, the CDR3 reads TGTGCCAGCAGCCTTATAGACGGTAGCTCCTACAATGAGCAGTTCTTC.

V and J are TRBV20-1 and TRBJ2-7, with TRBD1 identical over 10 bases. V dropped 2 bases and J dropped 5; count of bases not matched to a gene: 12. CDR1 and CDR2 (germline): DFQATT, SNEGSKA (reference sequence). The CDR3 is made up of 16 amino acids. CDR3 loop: CSARPSAGTGVHEQYF. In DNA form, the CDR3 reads TGCAGTGCTAGACCCTCGGCGGGGACAGGGGTCCACGAGCAGTACTTC.

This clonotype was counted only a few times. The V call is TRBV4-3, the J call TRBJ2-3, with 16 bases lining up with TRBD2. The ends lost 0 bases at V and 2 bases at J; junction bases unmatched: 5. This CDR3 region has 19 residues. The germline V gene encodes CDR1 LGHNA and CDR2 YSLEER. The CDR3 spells CASSQEPGLAGGNTDTQYF. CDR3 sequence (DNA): TGCGCCAGCAGCCAAGAACCGGGACTAGCGGGAGGGAACACAGATACGCAGTATTTT.

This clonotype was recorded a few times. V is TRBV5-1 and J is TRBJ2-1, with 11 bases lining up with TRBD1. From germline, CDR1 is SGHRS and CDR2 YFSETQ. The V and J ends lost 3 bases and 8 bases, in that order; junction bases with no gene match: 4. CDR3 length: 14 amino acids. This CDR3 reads CASSSEGQGDEQFF. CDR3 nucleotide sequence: TGCGCCAGCAGCTCTGAGGGACAGGGGGATGAGCAGTTCTTC.